The rows below give T cell receptor beta chains drawn from one sample of a study of cytomegalovirus exposure and HLA in healthy donors. TCRdb's table, derived via immunoSEQ multiplex PCR, lists solely in-frame clones and lacks some. In all, the sample yields tens of thousands of clones. The sample taken for sequencing was PBMCs. All receptors come from a man aged 30 to 39 in good health and CMV-seronegative. CDR3s include the opening cysteine and the closing phenylalanine or tryptophan. Fields, in order: V gene, J gene, D gene, CDR3 DNA, CDR3 protein. D genes are given only for firm matches.

v_gene: TRBV5-6; j_gene: TRBJ1-4; d_gene: -; CDR3nt: TGTGCCAGCAGCTTCGGGGTTAGAGGAACTAATGAAAAACTGTTTTTT; CDR3aa: CASSFGVRGTNEKLFF
v_gene: TRBV19; j_gene: TRBJ1-1; d_gene: TRBD1; CDR3nt: TGTGCCAGTCGACAGGGAACCATGAACACTGAAGCTTTCTTT; CDR3aa: CASRQGTMNTEAFF
v_gene: TRBV7-2; j_gene: TRBJ2-1; d_gene: -; CDR3nt: TGTGCCAGCACTCGAGGTGGGTCTTACAATGAGCAGTTCTTC; CDR3aa: CASTRGGSYNEQFF
v_gene: TRBV15; j_gene: TRBJ2-7; d_gene: -; CDR3nt: TGTGCCACCAGCAGTGCTAGCGAATCCTCCTACGAGCAGTACTTC; CDR3aa: CATSSASESSYEQYF
v_gene: TRBV5-1; j_gene: TRBJ2-5; d_gene: TRBD1; CDR3nt: TGCGCCAGCAGCTATACAGGGGGGAAAAAAGAGACCCAGTACTTC; CDR3aa: CASSYTGGKKETQYF
v_gene: TRBV5-1; j_gene: TRBJ2-1; d_gene: -; CDR3nt: TGCGCCAGCAGCTTGATGGTAGGGGATGGTGAGCAGTTCTTC; CDR3aa: CASSLMVGDGEQFF
v_gene: TRBV29-1; j_gene: TRBJ1-1; d_gene: -; CDR3nt: TGCAGCGTGGCCCGGGGGACGGCTACTGAAGCTTTCTTT; CDR3aa: CSVARGTATEAFF
v_gene: TRBV7-6; j_gene: TRBJ2-1; d_gene: -; CDR3nt: TGTGCCAGCAGCTTAGCTTGGCAGGTACAGAACAATGAGCAGTTCTTC; CDR3aa: CASSLAWQVQNNEQFF
v_gene: TRBV20-1; j_gene: TRBJ1-1; d_gene: -; CDR3nt: TGCAGTGCCGCGATCACTGAAGCTTTCTTT; CDR3aa: CSAAITEAFF
v_gene: TRBV11-3; j_gene: TRBJ2-3; d_gene: -; CDR3nt: TGTGCCAGCAGCTTGGAGGACAGAGATACGCAGTATTTT; CDR3aa: CASSLEDRDTQYF
v_gene: TRBV5-6; j_gene: TRBJ2-5; d_gene: TRBD2; CDR3nt: TGTGCCAGCAGCTTAACGGGACTAGCGCATTTGAACTTC; CDR3aa: CASSLTGLAHLNF
v_gene: TRBV7-9; j_gene: TRBJ2-1; d_gene: TRBD2; CDR3nt: TGTGCCAGCAGCCAGCGGGAGTTGACGAATGAGCAGTTCTTC; CDR3aa: CASSQRELTNEQFF
v_gene: TRBV19; j_gene: TRBJ1-5; d_gene: TRBD1; CDR3nt: TGTGCCAGTAGTATAGGGGCAGGGGGTAGATATAGCAATCAGCCCCAGCATTTT; CDR3aa: CASSIGAGGRYSNQPQHF
v_gene: TRBV29-1; j_gene: TRBJ1-1; d_gene: -; CDR3nt: TGCAGCGTGAGCCCCCGACAGATTCTGAACACTGAAGCTTTCTTT; CDR3aa: CSVSPRQILNTEAFF
v_gene: TRBV14; j_gene: TRBJ1-2; d_gene: -; CDR3nt: TGTGCCAGCAGCCAAGATGCACGGGGCTATGGCTACACCTTC; CDR3aa: CASSQDARGYGYTF
v_gene: TRBV2; j_gene: TRBJ2-1; d_gene: TRBD1; CDR3nt: TGTGCCAGCAGCTCAGGGGGAACCTACAATGAGCAGTTCTTC; CDR3aa: CASSSGGTYNEQFF
v_gene: TRBV4-3; j_gene: TRBJ2-7; d_gene: -; CDR3nt: TGCGCCAGCAGCCTGATAAAGGAGGGCTACGAGCAGTACTTC; CDR3aa: CASSLIKEGYEQYF
v_gene: TRBV4-2; j_gene: TRBJ1-2; d_gene: TRBD1; CDR3nt: TGTGCCAGCAGCCAGCCGGTGGGGACAGGGAATCATTATGGCTACACCTTC; CDR3aa: CASSQPVGTGNHYGYTF
v_gene: TRBV6-6; j_gene: TRBJ2-5; d_gene: -; CDR3nt: TGTGCCAGTAAGGGGGGGGGACAAGAGACCCAGTACTTC; CDR3aa: CASKGGGQETQYF
v_gene: TRBV9; j_gene: TRBJ1-5; d_gene: -; CDR3nt: TGTGCCAGCAGCGCTTCCGACAGAAAGGGTCAGCCCCAGCATTTT; CDR3aa: CASSASDRKGQPQHF
v_gene: TRBV4-1; j_gene: TRBJ1-1; d_gene: -; CDR3nt: TGCGCCAGCAGAAATATCCAGGGTTTATCCACTGAAGCTTTCTTT; CDR3aa: CASRNIQGLSTEAFF
v_gene: TRBV7-9; j_gene: TRBJ2-5; d_gene: TRBD1; CDR3nt: TGTGCCAGCAGCTTACGGTGGGAAAGGGGGCCCGAGACCCAGTACTTC; CDR3aa: CASSLRWERGPETQYF
v_gene: TRBV6-5; j_gene: TRBJ2-2; d_gene: TRBD1; CDR3nt: TGTGCCAGCAGCGGACAGGGAGAGTGGACCGGGGAGCTGTTTTTT; CDR3aa: CASSGQGEWTGELFF
v_gene: TRBV5-6; j_gene: TRBJ2-7; d_gene: TRBD2; CDR3nt: TGTGCCAGCAGCTTTTATCTAGCGGGAGGCACCTACGAGCAGTACTTC; CDR3aa: CASSFYLAGGTYEQYF
v_gene: TRBV7-2; j_gene: TRBJ1-1; d_gene: -; CDR3nt: TGTGCCAGCAGCTCTGCAGTTGAGAACACTGAAGCTTTCTTT; CDR3aa: CASSSAVENTEAFF
v_gene: TRBV18; j_gene: TRBJ2-7; d_gene: -; CDR3nt: TGTGCCAGCTCATTACAGGGCTACGAGCAGTACTTC; CDR3aa: CASSLQGYEQYF
v_gene: TRBV6-5; j_gene: TRBJ1-1; d_gene: -; CDR3nt: TGTGCCAGCAGTCCGATAACAGGGAACACTGAAGCTTTCTTT; CDR3aa: CASSPITGNTEAFF
v_gene: TRBV5-4; j_gene: TRBJ2-7; d_gene: -; CDR3nt: TGTGCCAGCAGCCCCCCGGGGGTCAACGAGCAGTACTTC; CDR3aa: CASSPPGVNEQYF
v_gene: TRBV15; j_gene: TRBJ1-2; d_gene: -; CDR3nt: TGTGCCACCAGCAGAGATCTGGCCAACTATGGCTACACCTTC; CDR3aa: CATSRDLANYGYTF
v_gene: TRBV5-1; j_gene: TRBJ2-2; d_gene: -; CDR3nt: TGCGCCAGCAGCGCCCCTTCTACAGGATACCTGGGGGAGCTGTTTTTT; CDR3aa: CASSAPSTGYLGELFF
v_gene: TRBV5-1; j_gene: TRBJ2-1; d_gene: TRBD2; CDR3nt: TGCGCCAGCAGCTTGTTGGCGGGAGGGCCCGAACGCGAGCAGTTCTTC; CDR3aa: CASSLLAGGPEREQFF
v_gene: TRBV6-5; j_gene: TRBJ2-2; d_gene: -; CDR3nt: TGTGCCAGCAGGCAGGGGCCCGGGGAGCTGTTTTTT; CDR3aa: CASRQGPGELFF
v_gene: TRBV19; j_gene: TRBJ1-4; d_gene: -; CDR3nt: TGTGCCAGTAATGGGGCAGCGTGGAATTCAAAACTGTTTTTT; CDR3aa: CASNGAAWNSKLFF
v_gene: TRBV9; j_gene: TRBJ2-3; d_gene: -; CDR3nt: TGTGCCAGCAGCTTCGGGGCAGATACGCAGTATTTT; CDR3aa: CASSFGADTQYF
v_gene: TRBV5-8; j_gene: TRBJ2-7; d_gene: -; CDR3nt: TGTGCCAGCAGCAGACAGGATGACTACGAGCAGTACTTC; CDR3aa: CASSRQDDYEQYF
v_gene: TRBV4-1; j_gene: TRBJ2-7; d_gene: -; CDR3nt: TGCGCCAGCAGCACCAGGGGTGGCCTTCACGAGCAGTACTTC; CDR3aa: CASSTRGGLHEQYF
v_gene: TRBV29-1; j_gene: TRBJ1-5; d_gene: -; CDR3nt: TGCAGCGTTACCGGGGTGAATCAGCCCCAGCATTTT; CDR3aa: CSVTGVNQPQHF
v_gene: TRBV6-1; j_gene: TRBJ1-5; d_gene: -; CDR3nt: TGTGCCAGCAGTGAACCTCCCGGGGGATATAGCAATCAGCCCCAGCATTTT; CDR3aa: CASSEPPGGYSNQPQHF
v_gene: TRBV27; j_gene: TRBJ2-5; d_gene: -; CDR3nt: TGTGCCAGCAGCCTACAGGGTAGGGGGACCCAGTACTTC; CDR3aa: CASSLQGRGTQYF
v_gene: TRBV5-4; j_gene: TRBJ2-1; d_gene: TRBD1; CDR3nt: TGTGCCAGCAGCTCCGGGACAGGGGGGTACAATGAGCAGTTCTTC; CDR3aa: CASSSGTGGYNEQFF
v_gene: TRBV28; j_gene: TRBJ1-1; d_gene: TRBD1; CDR3nt: TGTGCCAGCAGTTTCACAGGGGGCGGGATCAGGGGAGCTTTCTTT; CDR3aa: CASSFTGGGIRGAFF
v_gene: TRBV10-3; j_gene: TRBJ2-7; d_gene: -; CDR3nt: TGTGCCATCAGTGAAAGGACTGGTTACGAGCAGTACTTC; CDR3aa: CAISERTGYEQYF
v_gene: TRBV6-5; j_gene: TRBJ2-1; d_gene: -; CDR3nt: TGTGCCAGCAGCCCCGGGCTAGCGAGTGAGCAGTTCTTC; CDR3aa: CASSPGLASEQFF
v_gene: TRBV6-6; j_gene: TRBJ2-7; d_gene: TRBD2; CDR3nt: TGTGCCAGCAGTACCTCACTAGCGGGAAGGGCCTACGAGCAGTACTTC; CDR3aa: CASSTSLAGRAYEQYF
v_gene: TRBV18; j_gene: TRBJ2-3; d_gene: -; CDR3nt: TGTGCCAGCTCACCATCCCTCACAGATACGCAGTATTTT; CDR3aa: CASSPSLTDTQYF
v_gene: TRBV6-5; j_gene: TRBJ1-6; d_gene: -; CDR3nt: TGTGCCAGCAGGCCTATTACCTCCTATAATTCACCCCTCCACTTT; CDR3aa: CASRPITSYNSPLHF
v_gene: TRBV7-9; j_gene: TRBJ1-5; d_gene: -; CDR3nt: TGTGCCAGCAGCCCTACAGGGAATCAGCCCCAGCATTTT; CDR3aa: CASSPTGNQPQHF
v_gene: TRBV7-9; j_gene: TRBJ1-1; d_gene: TRBD1; CDR3nt: TGTGCCAGCAGCCCCCGACAGGGGTTGAACACTGAAGCTTTCTTT; CDR3aa: CASSPRQGLNTEAFF
v_gene: TRBV29-1; j_gene: TRBJ1-5; d_gene: -; CDR3nt: TGCAGCGTTGGAGGGAATCAGCCCCAGCATTTT; CDR3aa: CSVGGNQPQHF
v_gene: TRBV2; j_gene: TRBJ1-4; d_gene: -; CDR3nt: TGTGCCAGCAGTCTTAGTTCCGGGACTAATGAAAAACTGTTTTTT; CDR3aa: CASSLSSGTNEKLFF
v_gene: TRBV19; j_gene: TRBJ2-5; d_gene: TRBD2; CDR3nt: TGTGCCAGTAGTATATACCCCTCACTAGCGGGAGTTTCGAGGCTATCCTCGGGAGAGACCCAGTACTTC; CDR3aa: CASSIYPSLAGVSRLSSGETQYF
v_gene: TRBV9; j_gene: TRBJ2-2; d_gene: -; CDR3nt: TGTGCCAGCAGCGTAGGACTAGATCCCACCGGGGAGCTGTTTTTT; CDR3aa: CASSVGLDPTGELFF
v_gene: TRBV15; j_gene: TRBJ2-3; d_gene: TRBD2; CDR3nt: TGTGCCACCAGCAGAGGACTAGCGGGAGGGTCAGATACGCAGTATTTT; CDR3aa: CATSRGLAGGSDTQYF
v_gene: TRBV19; j_gene: TRBJ1-6; d_gene: -; CDR3nt: TGTGCCAGTAGTAGCCGGCCGACGGGGATTAATTCACCCCTCCACTTT; CDR3aa: CASSSRPTGINSPLHF
v_gene: TRBV7-9; j_gene: TRBJ2-5; d_gene: -; CDR3nt: TGTGCCAGCAGCTTAGCACAGGGGACTGACTTC; CDR3aa: CASSLAQGTDF
v_gene: TRBV6-5; j_gene: TRBJ1-2; d_gene: -; CDR3nt: TGTGCCAGCAGCCCGACTTTAAACTATGGCTACACCTTC; CDR3aa: CASSPTLNYGYTF
v_gene: TRBV7-2; j_gene: TRBJ2-7; d_gene: TRBD2; CDR3nt: TGTGCCAGCAGCTTAGAACTAGCGGCCGAGCAGTACTTC; CDR3aa: CASSLELAAEQYF
v_gene: TRBV5-1; j_gene: TRBJ1-1; d_gene: -; CDR3nt: TGCGCCAGCAGCTGGGCCATCGGCCTTATGAACACTGAAGCTTTCTTT; CDR3aa: CASSWAIGLMNTEAFF
v_gene: TRBV29-1; j_gene: TRBJ2-3; d_gene: -; CDR3nt: TGCAGCGTTGGGGTTAGGGGGGGTGTCGATACGCAGTATTTT; CDR3aa: CSVGVRGGVDTQYF
v_gene: TRBV6-5; j_gene: TRBJ2-7; d_gene: TRBD1; CDR3nt: TGTGCCAGCAGTTACTTCGACAGGGACTACGAGCAGTACTTC; CDR3aa: CASSYFDRDYEQYF